This T cell receptor (beta chain) was documented in a study of tumor-infiltrating lymphocytes in oesophageal squamous cell carcinoma. V was pared by 6 bases and J by 9 bases, with 7 bases of the junction left unmatched. This CDR3 spans 14 amino acids. MiXCR, applied by TCRdb to the PCR reads, yields one record per CDR3 protein. The table includes tens of thousands of distinct CDR3 sequences, about 40% detected once. The sequencing input was esophageal tumor tissue. This chain connects TRBV7-1 to TRBJ2-1; the match to TRBD2 covers 11 bases. TRBV7-1 is an open reading frame, and its role is uncertain. The TCR was taken from a male donor with esophageal squamous cell carcinoma. In DNA, the CDR3 is TGTGCCAGCAGAAATAGCGGGAGGGCCGGTGAGCAGTTCTTC. It yields the protein CASRNSGRAGEQFF.